This is a list of T cell receptor beta chains from one sample in a study of graft-versus-host responses after intestinal transplantation. Data came from immunoSEQ multiplex PCR; TCRdb stores just in-frame clones and leaves some out. Counted here are over 45,000 clones, 85% to 95% occurring once; the ten biggest clones make up under 7.5%. Specimen: PBMCs, collected approximately 740 days after a first intestinal transplant, on the day of a second. These receptors all stem from a human patient who received an intestinal transplant, so some T cells may come from the graft donor. The CDR3 runs from the conserved cysteine through the conserved F or W. Fields, in order: clone size, V gene, CDR3 protein. Clone size is stated in some rows and not others, as once, few, many or a class when expanded.

>.|TRBV27
CASSLWGQGADTQYF
>.|TRBV12-5
CASGLTRSRDEQFF
>once|TRBV28
CASSTYGYTF
>.|TRBV9
CASSQERLAGGPYEQYF
>.|TRBV9
CASSGEGLAGYNEQFF
>.|TRBV5-1
CASRPTTGGAYGYTF
>.|TRBV2
CASRGGSTDTQYF
>.|TRBV10-1
CASSECICGTSGTDEQYF
>once|TRBV6-1
CASTILPEETEAFF
>.|TRBV7-9
CASSESEGRHNYSPLHF
>.|TRBV30
CAWGRMRHYGYTF
>.|TRBV19
CASSDSMNTEAFF
>.|TRBV4-2
CASSRQPGQGLDEQYF